This T cell receptor beta chain is drawn from a study of blood T cells in healthy people across ages. Notes on the study in general: Shifts in expanded clonotypes may have been confounded by donor CMV status, which was unknown. Reliance upon unsorted PBMCs precluded definitive naive versus antigen-experienced comparison.

For the second PCR, which ran for about 6 to 12 cycles, a sample-barcoded 5' primer and a J-beta primer mix were used. TCRdb reprocessed the 5' RACE reads via MiXCR and lists one record per CDR3 protein. The sample lists some 760,000 distinct CDR3 sequences, 20% to 30% occurring once. All donors came from Russia, were Caucasian and healthy, and spanned ages about 6 to 90. The sample holds a few counts of this clonotype. Its specificity is not known. This sample was also put to use in a study of T cells of mothers and their children.

Sample: blood. The receptor's source is a boy younger than 18 in good health.

CDR3 residues: CASSLGARGTGELFF. In DNA form, the CDR3 reads TGTGCCAGCAGCTTAGGGGCTAGGGGTACCGGGGAGCTGTTTTTT. This chain joins TRBV7-2 and TRBJ2-2, with D tentatively TRBD1 (5 bases). CDR3 length: 15 amino acids. The V gene lost 1 base and the J gene lost 5 bases, with 11 bases spanning the gap. Germline assignment: CDR1 SGHTA and CDR2 FQGNSA. Combining the CDR3 with reference TRBV7-2 and TRBJ2-2 gives the whole variable domain GAGVSQSPSNKVTEKGKDVELRCDPISGHTALYWYRQSLGQGLEFLIYFQGNSAPDKSGLPSDRFSAERTGGSVSTLTIQRTQQEDSAVYLCASSLGARGTGELFFGEGSRLTVL.